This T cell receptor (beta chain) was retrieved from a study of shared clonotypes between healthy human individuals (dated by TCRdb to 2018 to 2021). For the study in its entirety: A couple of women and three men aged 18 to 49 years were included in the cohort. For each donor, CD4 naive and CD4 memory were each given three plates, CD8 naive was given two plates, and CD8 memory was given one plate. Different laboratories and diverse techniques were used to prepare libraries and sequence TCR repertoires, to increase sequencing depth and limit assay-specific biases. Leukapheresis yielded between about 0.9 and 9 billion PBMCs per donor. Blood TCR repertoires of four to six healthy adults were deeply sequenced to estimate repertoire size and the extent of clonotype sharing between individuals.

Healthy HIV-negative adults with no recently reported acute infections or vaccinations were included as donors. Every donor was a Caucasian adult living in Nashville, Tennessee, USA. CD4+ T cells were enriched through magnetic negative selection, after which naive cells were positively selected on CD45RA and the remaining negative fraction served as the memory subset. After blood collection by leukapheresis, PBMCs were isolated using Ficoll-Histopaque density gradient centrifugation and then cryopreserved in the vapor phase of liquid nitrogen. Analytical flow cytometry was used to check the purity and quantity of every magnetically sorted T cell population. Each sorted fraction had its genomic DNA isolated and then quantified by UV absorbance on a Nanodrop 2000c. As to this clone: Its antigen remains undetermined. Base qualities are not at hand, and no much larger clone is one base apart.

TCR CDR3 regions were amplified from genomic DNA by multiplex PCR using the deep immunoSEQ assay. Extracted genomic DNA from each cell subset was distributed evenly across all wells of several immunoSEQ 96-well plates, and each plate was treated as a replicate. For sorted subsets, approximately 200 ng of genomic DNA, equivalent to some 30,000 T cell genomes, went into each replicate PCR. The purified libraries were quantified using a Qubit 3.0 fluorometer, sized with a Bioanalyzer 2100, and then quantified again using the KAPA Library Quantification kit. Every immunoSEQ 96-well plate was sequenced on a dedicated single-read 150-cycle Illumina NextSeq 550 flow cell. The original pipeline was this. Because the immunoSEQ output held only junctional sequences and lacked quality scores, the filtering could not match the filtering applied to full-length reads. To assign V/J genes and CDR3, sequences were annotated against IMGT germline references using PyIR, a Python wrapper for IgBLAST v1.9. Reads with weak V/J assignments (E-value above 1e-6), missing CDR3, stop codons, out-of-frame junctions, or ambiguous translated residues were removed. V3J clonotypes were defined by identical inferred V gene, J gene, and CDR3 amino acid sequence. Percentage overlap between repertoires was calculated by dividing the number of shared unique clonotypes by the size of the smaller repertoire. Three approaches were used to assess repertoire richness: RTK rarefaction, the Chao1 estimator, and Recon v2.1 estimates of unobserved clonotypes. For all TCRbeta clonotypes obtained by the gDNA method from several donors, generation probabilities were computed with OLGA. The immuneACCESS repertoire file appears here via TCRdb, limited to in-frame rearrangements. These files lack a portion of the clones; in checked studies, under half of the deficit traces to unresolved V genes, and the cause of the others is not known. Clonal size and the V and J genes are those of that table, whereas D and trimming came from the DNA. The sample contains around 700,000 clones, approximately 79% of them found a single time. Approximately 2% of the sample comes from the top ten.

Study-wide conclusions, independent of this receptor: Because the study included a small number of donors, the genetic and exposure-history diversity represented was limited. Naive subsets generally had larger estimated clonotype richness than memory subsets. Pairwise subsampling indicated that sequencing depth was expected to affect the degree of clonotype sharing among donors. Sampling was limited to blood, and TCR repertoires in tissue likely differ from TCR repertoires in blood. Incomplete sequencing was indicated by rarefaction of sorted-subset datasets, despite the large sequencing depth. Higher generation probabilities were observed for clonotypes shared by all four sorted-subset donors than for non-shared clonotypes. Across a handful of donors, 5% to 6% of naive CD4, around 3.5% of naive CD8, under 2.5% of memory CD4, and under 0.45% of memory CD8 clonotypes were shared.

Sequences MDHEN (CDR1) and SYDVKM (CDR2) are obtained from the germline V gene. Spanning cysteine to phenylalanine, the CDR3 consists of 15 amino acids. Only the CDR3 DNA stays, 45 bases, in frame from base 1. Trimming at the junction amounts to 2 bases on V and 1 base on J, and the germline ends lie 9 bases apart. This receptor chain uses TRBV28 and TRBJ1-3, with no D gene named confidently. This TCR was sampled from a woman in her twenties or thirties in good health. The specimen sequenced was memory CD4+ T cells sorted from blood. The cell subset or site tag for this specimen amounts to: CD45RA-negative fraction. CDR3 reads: CASSLPGRSGNTIYF. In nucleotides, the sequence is TGTGCCAGCAGTTTACCTGGCAGATCTGGAAACACCATATATTTT. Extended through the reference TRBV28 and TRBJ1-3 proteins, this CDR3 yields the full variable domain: DVKVTQSSRYLVKRTGEKVFLECVQDMDHENMFWYRQDPGLGLRLIYFSYDVKMKEKGDIPEGYSVSREKKERFSLILESASTNQTSMYLCASSLPGRSGNTIYFGEGSWLTVV.